The 29 T cell receptor beta chains below come from one sample, sequenced in a study of PD-L1 blockade in urothelial cancer. Profiling relied on immunoSEQ multiplex PCR, and the TCRdb table lists in-frame clones only, not all of them. The sample records around 30,000 clones, under 90% being singletons. Stated time point: peripheral blood 6 weeks after treatment start. The sequencing used PBMCs, collected around atezolizumab (anti-PD-L1) treatment. The receptors were sampled from a man between 65 and 79 years old with urothelial cancer.

V gene TRBV20-1 combines with J gene TRBJ2-7, with D unresolved. Trimming removed 3 bases from V and 0 bases from J, with 3 bases in between. CDR1 and CDR2 from the germline V gene are DFQATT and SNEGSKA (reference sequence). The CDR3 has 11 residues. The CDR3 DNA is TGCAGTGCTAGTAGCTCCTACGAGCAGTACTTC. It encodes CSASSSYEQYF.

This clone showed up just once. J is TRBJ1-5 and V is TRBV6-1; TRBD1 might be the D (6 bases). Germline lookup yields CDR1 MNHNS and CDR2 SASEGT. V was cut by 6 bases and J by 8 bases, with 20 bases left in between. CDR3 size: 15 residues. CDR3 residues: CASRGGGEGLKPQHF. The CDR3 DNA follows: TGTGCCAGCAGGGGCGGGGGCGAAGGTTTAAAGCCCCAGCATTTT.

This clone was seen just once. The chain employs TRBV2 and TRBJ1-1; D may be TRBD1 (6 bases). The V gene lost 1 base and the J gene lost 4 bases, with 10 bases spanning the gap. The CDR3 sequence is 14 residues long. The germline V gene has CDR1 SNHLY and CDR2 FYNNEI. The CDR3 DNA follows: TGTGCCAGCAGTGAAGGGAACAGGGCCACTGAAGCTTTCTTT. Its protein is CASSEGNRATEAFF.

V is TRBV5-4 and J is TRBJ2-1, with D unresolved. V was clipped by 0 bases and J by 8 bases, with 18 bases between them. The CDR3 runs 16 residues. Looked up from germline, CDR1 is SGHNT and CDR2 is YYREEE (reference sequence). Here the CDR3 reads CASSLAGTLSIDEQFF. In nucleotides, the CDR3 is TGTGCCAGCAGCTTGGCCGGAACTCTTAGCATCGATGAGCAGTTCTTC.

This clone was seen just once. The CDR3, as DNA: TGTGCCAGCTCAGAACAGGGACGCGAGCAGTACTTC. Protein product: CASSEQGREQYF. The chain couples TRBV18 to TRBJ2-7, with a tentative D call TRBD1 (6 bases). The CDR3 sequence is 12 residues long. The ends were cut back, 5 bases at V and 6 bases at J, with 11 bases in the middle. Germline V gene sequence: CDR1 KGHSH, CDR2 LQKENI.

V and J are TRBV6-1 and TRBJ1-4; a possible D gene is TRBD1 (6 bases). The V and J ends lost 7 bases and 7 bases respectively, with 16 bases between them. This CDR3 is built from 14 residues. CDR1 is MNHNS, CDR2 SASEGT, per germline. The CDR3 region has the DNA TGTGCCAGCACTGGGGCAGGGGACGGTGAAAAACTGTTTTTT. Its protein is CASTGAGDGEKLFF.

V gene TRBV18 combines with J gene TRBJ1-6, with 7 bases fitting TRBD1. From germline, CDR1 is KGHSH and CDR2 LQKENI. Trimming at V came to 6 bases and at J to 7 bases, leaving 6 bases not matched to a gene. The CDR3 contains 14 residues. The CDR3 sequence is CASSGTADNSPLHF. The CDR3 nucleotides are TGTGCCAGCTCGGGGACAGCTGACAATTCACCCCTCCACTTT.

Only one count was recorded for this clone. The chain carries TRBV15 and TRBJ2-1, with a tentative D call TRBD1 (6 bases). CDR3 size: 16 residues. V was pared by 3 bases and J by 0 bases, with 12 bases between. The V gene's germline CDR1 is LNHNV and CDR2 YYDKDF (reference sequence). The CDR3 loop reads CATSSLQGDSYNEQFF. Here the CDR3 DNA reads TGTGCCACCAGCAGCCTACAGGGAGACTCCTACAATGAGCAGTTCTTC.

V usage is TRBV19 and J usage is TRBJ2-5; 9 nucleotides align to TRBD2. The CDR3 has 15 amino acids. The V gene's germline CDR1 is LNHDA and CDR2 SQIVND (reference sequence). With V trimmed by 0 bases and J by 6 bases, 5 bases remained unmatched. As DNA, the CDR3 is TGTGCCAGTAGTATAGATCTTAGCGGGGGAAAGACCCAGTACTTC. It encodes CASSIDLSGGKTQYF.

The CDR3 sequence is CASSLAGGGRPQHF. Here the CDR3 DNA reads TGTGCCAGCAGCTTGGCCGGGGGGGGTCGCCCCCAGCATTTT. The genes are TRBV5-6 and TRBJ1-5; the D gene is possibly TRBD1 (5 bases). CDR3 size: 14 residues. V lost 0 bases, J lost 10 bases, and 14 bases lay in between. The germline V gene has CDR1 SGHDT and CDR2 YYEEEE.

CDR3 bases: TGTGCCAGTAGTCCGTCGGGGGGCGCGAGGTATGGCTACACCTTC. As protein: CASSPSGGARYGYTF. This rearrangement joins TRBV6-5 to TRBJ1-2; D is perhaps TRBD1 (6 bases). The germline V gene encodes CDR1 MNHEY and CDR2 SVGAGI. The CDR3 totals 15 residues. The germline V and J ends were trimmed by 9 bases and 5 bases, with 22 bases remaining between them.

The chain links TRBV5-1 to TRBJ2-5; D may be TRBD1 (6 bases). This CDR3 is 19 amino acids long. Germline V gene lookup returns CDR1 SGHRS and CDR2 YFSETQ. V lost 0 bases, J lost 6 bases, and 27 bases lay in between. The CDR3 is CASSLAGRGSSSPMKTQYF. CDR3 DNA: TGCGCCAGCAGCTTGGCCGGCAGGGGAAGCTCCTCGCCAATGAAGACCCAGTACTTC.

The V and J genes are TRBV7-6 and TRBJ2-3, with 10 bases aligning to TRBD2. In germline, CDR1 is SGHVS, CDR2 FNYEAQ. With V trimmed by 5 bases and J by 2 bases, 4 bases remained unmatched. This CDR3 contains 15 residues. The CDR3 region is CASSRGLAVTDTQYF. The CDR3 nucleotides are TGTGCCAGCAGCCGTGGACTAGCGGTCACAGATACGCAGTATTTT.

This sequence joins TRBV11-1 and TRBJ1-6, with TRBD1 matching 9 bases. CDR1 is SGHAT, CDR2 FQDESV, per germline (reference sequence). Trimming at V came to 5 bases and at J to 14 bases, leaving 16 bases not matched to a gene. This CDR3 comprises 16 residues. CDR3 region: CASSDSRDREIRTLHF. The DNA of the CDR3 is TGTGCCAGCAGCGATTCACGGGACAGGGAGATTCGGACCCTCCACTTT.

The DNA for the CDR3 is TGTGCCAGCGCCCCCGGGACAGGGAATGAAAAACTGTTTTTT. This codes for CASAPGTGNEKLFF. J is TRBJ1-4 and V is TRBV7-2, with 9 positions matching TRBD1. CDR1 SGHTA and CDR2 FQGNSA come from the germline V gene. Trimming at V came to 8 bases and at J to 5 bases, leaving 6 bases not matched to a gene. The CDR3 is 14 amino acids.

V gene TRBV11-2 combines with J gene TRBJ2-5, with 9 positions matching TRBD2. Germline trimming cut 1 base from V and 3 bases from J; bases unmatched to any gene: 3. This CDR3 comprises 15 residues. Looked up from germline, CDR1 is SGHAT and CDR2 is FQNNGV. This CDR3 reads CASSLGSGGEETQYF. The CDR3 bases are TGTGCCAGCAGCTTAGGTAGCGGGGGAGAAGAGACCCAGTACTTC.

This clone has just one count. The chain links TRBV10-3 to TRBJ2-5; TRBD2 matches 10 bases. The junction had 5 bases not matched to a gene; V was cut back by 6 bases and J by 1 base. Per germline, CDR1 ENHRY and CDR2 SYGVKD. The CDR3 runs 15 residues. DNA for the CDR3: TGTGCCATCAGGAGCGGGGGGGGAGCCCAAGAGACCCAGTACTTC. It is translated as CAIRSGGGAQETQYF.

The chain recombines TRBV30 with TRBJ1-6; D is possibly TRBD1 (5 bases). The CDR3 covers 14 residues. Germline values: CDR1 GTSNPN, CDR2 SVGIG (reference sequence). The V end lost 1 base, the J end lost 7 bases, and 11 bases lay between the germline ends. CDR3 sequence reads: CAWSAGGLNSPLHF. CDR3 in DNA: TGTGCCTGGAGTGCGGGGGGATTGAATTCACCCCTCCACTTT.

The V call is TRBV2, the J call TRBJ2-1, with TRBD2 matching 7 bases. The CDR3 contains 15 residues. CDR1 and CDR2 from the germline V gene are SNHLY and FYNNEI. J was trimmed by 10 bases and V by 4 bases; bases with no gene match: 13. As DNA, the CDR3 is TGTGCCAGCAGTGGTCGAGCGGGGTCTTCAGGGGAGCAGTTCTTC. Protein product: CASSGRAGSSGEQFF.

The V gene is TRBV5-4, the J gene TRBJ2-7, with unresolved D. There are 14 residues in the CDR3. V was trimmed by 4 bases and J by 4 bases, leaving 15 bases between them. CDR1 and CDR2 from the germline V gene are SGHNT and YYREEE (reference sequence). The CDR3 loop is CASSPSQFSYEQYF. CDR3 DNA sequence: TGTGCCAGCAGCCCCTCCCAGTTCTCTTACGAGCAGTACTTC.

The genes are TRBV7-2 and TRBJ1-5; D is perhaps TRBD1 (6 bases). The V end lost 7 bases, the J end lost 2 bases, and 15 bases lay between the germline ends. CDR1 SGHTA and CDR2 FQGNSA come from the germline V gene. The CDR3 has 15 residues. The CDR3 region is CASTPLGAGNQPQHF. CDR3 nucleotide sequence: TGTGCCAGCACCCCTCTGGGGGCTGGCAATCAGCCCCAGCATTTT. The variable domain in full, completed from reference TRBV7-2 and TRBJ1-5, reads GAGVSQSPSNKVTEKGKDVELRCDPISGHTALYWYRQSLGQGLEFLIYFQGNSAPDKSGLPSDRFSAERTGGSVSTLTIQRTQQEDSAVYLCASTPLGAGNQPQHFGDGTRLSIL.

This chain's CDR3 is CASSQGWRTSSSGYTF. The CDR3 DNA reads TGCGCCAGCAGCCAAGGGTGGCGGACATCATCCTCCGGCTACACCTTC. J is TRBJ1-2 and V is TRBV4-1; D is perhaps TRBD1 (5 bases). Per the germline V gene, CDR1 is MGHRA and CDR2 is YSYEKL. The CDR3 extends over 16 amino acids. V was shortened by 1 base and J by 8 bases, with 20 bases between the two germline ends.

The chain is built from TRBV5-4 and TRBJ2-7, with 10 bases identical to TRBD1. The CDR3 has 14 residues. Germline V gene lookup returns CDR1 SGHNT and CDR2 YYREEE (reference sequence). J gave up 5 bases and V 4 bases, and 6 bases lay outside the gene matches. The CDR3 is CASSATGQGHEQYF. CDR3 sequence (DNA): TGTGCCAGCAGCGCAACGGGACAGGGGCACGAGCAGTACTTC.

The chain joins TRBV25-1 to TRBJ2-7, with no clear D. Germline CDR1 reads MGHDK; CDR2 reads SYGVNS. CDR3 size: 13 residues. V lost 1 base and J 5 bases, leaving 9 bases between the germline ends. The CDR3 DNA follows: TGTGCCAGCAGTGAATTCTTATCGGACGAGCAGTACTTC. Its protein product is CASSEFLSDEQYF.

The chain recombines TRBV4-1 with TRBJ2-2; D gene unclear. V was cut by 0 bases and J by 7 bases, with 6 bases left in between. CDR3 length: 13 residues. The germline CDR1 and CDR2 sequences are MGHRA and YSYEKL. The DNA of the CDR3 is TGCGCCAGCAGCCAAGAGGGCATCGGGGAGCTGTTTTTT. Amino acid sequence: CASSQEGIGELFF.

V and J are TRBV6-5 and TRBJ1-1; 8 positions agree with TRBD1. The J segment lost 4 bases and the V segment lost 4 bases, leaving 11 bases of the junction unmatched. Germline CDR1 reads MNHEY; CDR2 reads SVGAGI. The CDR3 is 16 amino acids. The CDR3 DNA reads TGTGCCAGCAGTTTCTCCGGGACAGGCAGGAGCACTGAAGCTTTCTTT. Translation: CASSFSGTGRSTEAFF.

The rearrangement uses TRBV6-1 and TRBJ2-7; 10 nucleotides match TRBD2. The CDR3 spans 14 residues. Per germline, CDR1 MNHNS and CDR2 SASEGT. The ends lost 6 bases at V and 2 bases at J; junction bases unmatched: 4. The CDR3 spells CASSTSGTPYEQYF. The CDR3 DNA reads TGTGCCAGCAGCACTAGCGGGACCCCCTACGAGCAGTACTTC.

The chain uses TRBV28 and TRBJ1-1, with D unresolved. Germline-derived CDR1 and CDR2 are MDHEN and SYDVKM. The CDR3 is 17 amino acids. Trimming shortened V by 0 bases and J by 5 bases, and 19 bases separated the two germline ends. In DNA, the CDR3 is TGTGCCAGCAGTTTATGGAGCACGGTCGGGGTCAGGACTGAAGCTTTCTTT. It translates to CASSLWSTVGVRTEAFF. Full variable domain (rest looked up from reference TRBV28 and TRBJ1-1): DVKVTQSSRYLVKRTGEKVFLECVQDMDHENMFWYRQDPGLGLRLIYFSYDVKMKEKGDIPEGYSVSREKKERFSLILESASTNQTSMYLCASSLWSTVGVRTEAFFGQGTRLTVV.

The CDR3 bases are TGTGCCTGGGAGGTCCCCGGGGCCAACGTCCTGACTTTC. Its protein is CAWEVPGANVLTF. V and J are TRBV30 and TRBJ2-6; D remains unclear. Trimming pared 5 bases from V and 4 bases from J, leaving 9 bases between. Germline V gives CDR1 GTSNPN, CDR2 SVGIG (reference sequence). This CDR3 has 13 residues. The variable domain in full, completed from reference TRBV30 and TRBJ2-6, reads SQTIHQWPATLVQPVGSPLSLECTVEGTSNPNLYWYRQAAGRGLQLLFYSVGIGQISSEVPQNLSASRPQDRQFILSSKKLLLSDSGFYLCAWEVPGANVLTFGAGSRLTVL.